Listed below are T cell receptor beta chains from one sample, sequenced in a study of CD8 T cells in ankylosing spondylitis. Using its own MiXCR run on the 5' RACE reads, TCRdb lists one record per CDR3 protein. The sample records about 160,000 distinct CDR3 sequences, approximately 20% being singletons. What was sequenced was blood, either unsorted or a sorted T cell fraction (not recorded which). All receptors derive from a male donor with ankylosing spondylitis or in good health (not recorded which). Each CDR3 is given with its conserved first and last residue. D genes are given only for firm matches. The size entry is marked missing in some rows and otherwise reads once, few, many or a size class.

TGCGCCAGCAGCCCTAGCGGGAGGGACACCGGGGAGCTGTTTTTT	CASSPSGRDTGELFF	TRBD2	TRBV5-1	-	TRBJ2-2
TGCGCCAGCAGCTTGGCCCGGTGGCGCTCCTACAATGAGCAGTTCTTC	CASSLARWRSYNEQFF	-	TRBV5-1	few	TRBJ2-1
TGTGCCATCAGAGGCCAGGACAGTAGGTACAATGAGCAGTTCTTC	CAIRGQDSRYNEQFF	-	TRBV10-3	-	TRBJ2-1
TGCAGCGTTGGGTCCCCCGTTTTGGATGAGCAGTTCTTC	CSVGSPVLDEQFF	-	TRBV29-1	few	TRBJ2-1
TGTGCCAGCAGTCGTTGGGGGACTGAAGCTTTCTTT	CASSRWGTEAFF	-	TRBV28	-	TRBJ1-1
TGTGCCAGCAGTCTCGACAGGATCTACGAGCAGTACTTC	CASSLDRIYEQYF	-	TRBV12-3/TRBV12-4	medium-sized	TRBJ2-7
TGTGCCATCAATCAGGGGCCAGGGGAGACTGAAGCTTTCTTT	CAINQGPGETEAFF	-	TRBV10-3	once	TRBJ1-1
TGTGCCACCAGCAGAGAATTCGGGCAGGGCTTTCAGCCCCAGCATTTT	CATSREFGQGFQPQHF	-	TRBV15	few	TRBJ1-5
TGTGCCAGCAGCCAAGATGGGATTCTGGCTTCACCCCTCCACTTT	CASSQDGILASPLHF	-	TRBV4-2	few	TRBJ1-6
TGTGCCATCAGCGCGGTGGGGGGGCATAGTCCGTCCGAGCAGTACTTC	CAISAVGGHSPSEQYF	-	TRBV10-3	-	TRBJ2-7
TGTGCCACCTACTCCCTAGCAACCGGGGAGCTGTTTTTT	CATYSLATGELFF	-	TRBV28	many	TRBJ2-2
TGTGCCAGCAGTGGAGGCAGCCTCTCATACGAGCAGTACTTC	CASSGGSLSYEQYF	-	TRBV2	many	TRBJ2-7
TGTGCCAGCTCACCGACTATAGCTGAGCAGTTCTTC	CASSPTIAEQFF	-	TRBV18	-	TRBJ2-1
TGCGCCAGCAGCCAAGGTGTCCCAGATACGCAGTATTTT	CASSQGVPDTQYF	-	TRBV4-1	few	TRBJ2-3
TGTGCCAGCAGTTCCGCCGGACAGGGGGCGAGTACTAATGAAAAACTGTTTTTT	CASSSAGQGASTNEKLFF	TRBD1	TRBV28	many	TRBJ1-4
TGTGCCAGCAGTTTAGACAGGGGGCTGAGCACTGAAGCTTTCTTT	CASSLDRGLSTEAFF	TRBD1	TRBV28	few	TRBJ1-1
TGCAGTGCCCATCCAGGCCCCAGGGCCGGAAACACCATATATTTT	CSAHPGPRAGNTIYF	-	TRBV20-1	once	TRBJ1-3
TGCGCCAGCAGCTTGGCCGGGGGTCGACAGCCCCAGCATTTT	CASSLAGGRQPQHF	-	TRBV5-1	many	TRBJ1-5
TGTGCCACGGGGTCTAGCGGGATTCTGCATGAGCAGTTCTTC	CATGSSGILHEQFF	TRBD2	TRBV10-3	-	TRBJ2-1
TGTGCCAGTAGTCCGACCCGGGGGGGCACTGAAGCTTTCTTT	CASSPTRGGTEAFF	-	TRBV19	many	TRBJ1-1
TGTGCCAGCAGTTTACAGGGGGCGGGCTATGGCTACACCTTC	CASSLQGAGYGYTF	TRBD1	TRBV27	many	TRBJ1-2
TGTGCCAGCAGCTGGAGCACGATAGTCTCAGATACGCAGTATTTT	CASSWSTIVSDTQYF	-	TRBV27	-	TRBJ2-3
TGCGCCAGCCAACTAGCGGGGTACAATGAGCAGTTCTTC	CASQLAGYNEQFF	TRBD2	TRBV5-1	many	TRBJ2-1
TGTGCCGCCAGTGACCCGACTCAAGGGACTAGCGGGAGCGCCCCCTACAATGAGCAGTTCTTC	CAASDPTQGTSGSAPYNEQFF	TRBD2	TRBV10-3	-	TRBJ2-1
TGCGCCAGCAGCTTGAATAAGGCGCCCTACGAGCAGTACTTC	CASSLNKAPYEQYF	-	TRBV5-1	many	TRBJ2-7
TGTGCCAGCTCACGTGACAGTTACACTGAAGCTTTCTTT	CASSRDSYTEAFF	-	TRBV18	few	TRBJ1-1
TGTGCCAGCAGCCGGACAACTAGCGGGAGGTGGAATGAGCAGTTCTTC	CASSRTTSGRWNEQFF	TRBD2	TRBV6-5	-	TRBJ2-1
TGCGCCAGCAGCTTGGTCGGGAAAGAAAAACTGTTTTTT	CASSLVGKEKLFF	-	TRBV5-1	-	TRBJ1-4
TGTGCCAGCAGCCAACCGGGGCGAGGAGATACGCAGTATTTT	CASSQPGRGDTQYF	-	TRBV3-1	few	TRBJ2-3
TGTGCCTGGAGTATTGGGCAGCGCAATCAGCCCCAGCATTTT	CAWSIGQRNQPQHF	-	TRBV30	-	TRBJ1-5
TGCAGTGCTAGAGATGCCAATAGCGATCAAGAGGCCCAGTACTTC	CSARDANSDQEAQYF	-	TRBV20-1	few	TRBJ2-5
TGCAGTGCTACGCAAGCAACGGGAGCCAATACGCAGTATTTT	CSATQATGANTQYF	-	TRBV20-1	once	TRBJ2-3
TGTGCCAGTAGTATGAGTAGCGGGAACTCCTACAATGAGCAGTTCTTC	CASSMSSGNSYNEQFF	TRBD2	TRBV19	many	TRBJ2-1
TGTGCCAGCAGTTTCAGGTCCATGAACACTGAAGCTTTCTTT	CASSFRSMNTEAFF	-	TRBV28	many	TRBJ1-1
TGCAGCGTAGTACAGGGGGTCGCCTACGAGCAGTACTTC	CSVVQGVAYEQYF	TRBD1	TRBV29-1	few	TRBJ2-7
TGCGCCAGCAGCTTGGTCTCGAGCGGGGCCCTCACAGATACGCAGTATTTT	CASSLVSSGALTDTQYF	TRBD2	TRBV5-1	many	TRBJ2-3
TGCAGTGCCATCGGACGCGGCTCTGGGGCCAACGTCCTGACTTTC	CSAIGRGSGANVLTF	-	TRBV20-1	few	TRBJ2-6
TGCAGTGCTAGCAGGGTTAGCAATCAGCCCCAGCATTTT	CSASRVSNQPQHF	-	TRBV20-1	many	TRBJ1-5
TGCAGTGCTGACGGACTAGCGGGACCGGGTAGGAACACAGATACGCAGTATTTT	CSADGLAGPGRNTDTQYF	TRBD2	TRBV20-1	-	TRBJ2-3
TGCAGCGTTTCTGGCGGGAGGATTACAGATACGCAGTATTTT	CSVSGGRITDTQYF	TRBD2	TRBV29-1	-	TRBJ2-3
TGTGCCAGCAGCGAGGACAGGGTCGGCAATCAGCCCCAGCATTTT	CASSEDRVGNQPQHF	TRBD1	TRBV11-2	-	TRBJ1-5
TGTGCCAGCGCCGGGTATAATTCACCCCTCCACTTT	CASAGYNSPLHF	-	TRBV27	few	TRBJ1-6
TGTGCCAGCAGCTTAAGTCCTAGCCCGAATGAGCAGTTCTTC	CASSLSPSPNEQFF	-	TRBV7-2	few	TRBJ2-1
TGTGCCAGCAGACGCACTAGCGGGACTCCTCATACGCAGTATTTT	CASRRTSGTPHTQYF	TRBD2	TRBV7-2	few	TRBJ2-3
TGTGCCACCAGTGATCCGGGGACAGGGGGCACCGGGGAGCTGTTTTTT	CATSDPGTGGTGELFF	TRBD1	TRBV24-1	-	TRBJ2-2
TGTGCCAGTAGTCCACAGGGGCAGCAGCCCCAGCATTTT	CASSPQGQQPQHF	TRBD1	TRBV19	few	TRBJ1-5
TGTGCCAGCGAGGACAGGGAGAATGAGCAGTTCTTC	CASEDRENEQFF	TRBD1	TRBV28	-	TRBJ2-1
TGTGCCAGCAGGCAAAGGACAGCTGCCTACGAGCAGTACTTC	CASRQRTAAYEQYF	-	TRBV28	many	TRBJ2-7
TGCGCCAGCAGCCCCCGGGACAGGGGTGGGGAGGAGCAGTACTTC	CASSPRDRGGEEQYF	TRBD1	TRBV5-1	many	TRBJ2-7
TGTGCCAGCAGTTTAGAATCCAGGGGGCCCGGGGAGCTGTTTTTT	CASSLESRGPGELFF	TRBD1	TRBV12-3/TRBV12-4	many	TRBJ2-2
TGTGCCACCAGACTAGCGGGAGCCAATGAGCAGTTCTTC	CATRLAGANEQFF	TRBD2	TRBV27	few	TRBJ2-1